The T cell receptor beta chain under discussion was sequenced for a study of technical replicates of blood from a few donors. TCRdb's table, derived via immunoSEQ multiplex PCR, lists solely in-frame clones and lacks some. Seen here are approximately 87,000 clones, about 91% observed once, and the top ten hold about 0.4%. Germline V gene lookup returns CDR1 SGHTA and CDR2 FQGNSA. The CDR3 contains 16 residues. The V segment lost 5 bases and the J segment 9 bases; nucleotides outside the gene matches: 13. The sequenced material came from T cells isolated from PBMCs. J is TRBJ1-5 and V is TRBV7-2; 10 bases align to TRBD1. The sequence was obtained from a human donor in good health. Some clones in this sample may be carry-over from other donors' samples. The CDR3 protein is CASSSPGQGPPRPQHF. The CDR3 DNA is TGTGCCAGCAGCAGTCCGGGACAGGGGCCCCCCCGGCCCCAGCATTTT.